This T cell receptor (beta chain) was profiled in a study of radiotherapy plus CTLA-4 blockade in lung cancer. Worth noting for this clone: The antigen remains undetermined.

From germline, CDR1 is MNHNS and CDR2 SASEGT. The CDR3 consists of 12 residues. Study-level results: After radiotherapy and ipilimumab, tumor-derived clones expanded in peripheral blood.

Method: immunoSEQ multiplex PCR; TCRdb's copy keeps in-frame clones and lacks some. In the table there are about 98,000 clones, around 88% of which are singletons. This chain links TRBV6-1 with TRBJ2-5; maybe TRBD1 (5 bases). Judging by the DNA end, TRBJ2-7 fits better; the J call may be wrong. This receptor was taken from a human donor with non-small cell lung cancer that progressed on radiotherapy plus ipilimumab. Sample: peripheral blood, taken from a patient treated with radiotherapy plus ipilimumab. The CDR3 nucleotides are TGTGCCAGCAGTCCCCAGGGTTACGAGCAGTACTTC. The encoded protein is CASSPQGYEQYF.